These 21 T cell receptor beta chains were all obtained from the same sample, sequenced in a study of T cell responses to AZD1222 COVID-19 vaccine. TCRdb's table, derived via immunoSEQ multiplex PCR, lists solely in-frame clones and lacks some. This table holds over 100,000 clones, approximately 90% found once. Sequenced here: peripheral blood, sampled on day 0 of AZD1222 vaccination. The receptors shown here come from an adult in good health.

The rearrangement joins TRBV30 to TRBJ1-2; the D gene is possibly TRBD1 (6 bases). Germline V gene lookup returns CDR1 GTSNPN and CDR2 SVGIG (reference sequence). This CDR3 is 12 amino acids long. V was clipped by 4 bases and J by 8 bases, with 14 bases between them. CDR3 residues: CAWKKTGPGYTF. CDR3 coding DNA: TGTGCCTGGAAGAAGACAGGCCCAGGCTACACCTTC.

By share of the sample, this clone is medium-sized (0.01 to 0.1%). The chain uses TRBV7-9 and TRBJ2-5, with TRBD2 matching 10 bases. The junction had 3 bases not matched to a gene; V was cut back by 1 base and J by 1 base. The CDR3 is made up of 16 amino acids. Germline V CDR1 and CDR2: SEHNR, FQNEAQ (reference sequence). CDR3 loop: CASSLDQRGGQETQYF. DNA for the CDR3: TGTGCCAGCAGCTTAGACCAGCGGGGGGGCCAAGAGACCCAGTACTTC. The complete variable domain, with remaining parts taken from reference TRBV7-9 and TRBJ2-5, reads DTGVSQNPRHKITKRGQNVTFRCDPISEHNRLYWYRQTLGQGPEFLTYFQNEAQLEKSRLLSDRFSAERPKGSFSTLEIQRTEQGDSAMYLCASSLDQRGGQETQYFGPGTRLLVL.

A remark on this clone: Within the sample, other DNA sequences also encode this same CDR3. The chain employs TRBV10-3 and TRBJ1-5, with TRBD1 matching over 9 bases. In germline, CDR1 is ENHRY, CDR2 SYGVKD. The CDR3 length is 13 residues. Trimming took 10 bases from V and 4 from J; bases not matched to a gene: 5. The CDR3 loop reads CATQGQGNQPQHF. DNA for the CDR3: TGTGCCACGCAGGGACAGGGTAATCAGCCCCAGCATTTT.

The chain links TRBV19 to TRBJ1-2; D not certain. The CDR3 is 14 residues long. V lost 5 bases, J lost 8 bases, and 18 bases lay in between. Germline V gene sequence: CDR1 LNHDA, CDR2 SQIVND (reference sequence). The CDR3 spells CASSFGPESGGYTF. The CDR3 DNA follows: TGTGCCAGTAGTTTCGGACCGGAATCGGGAGGCTACACCTTC.

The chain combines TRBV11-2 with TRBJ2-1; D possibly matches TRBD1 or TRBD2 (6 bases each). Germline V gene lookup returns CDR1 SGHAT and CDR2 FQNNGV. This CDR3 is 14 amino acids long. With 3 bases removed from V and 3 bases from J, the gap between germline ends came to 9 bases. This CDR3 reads CASSFRGDYNEQFF. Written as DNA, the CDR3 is TGTGCCAGCAGCTTTAGGGGGGACTACAATGAGCAGTTCTTC.

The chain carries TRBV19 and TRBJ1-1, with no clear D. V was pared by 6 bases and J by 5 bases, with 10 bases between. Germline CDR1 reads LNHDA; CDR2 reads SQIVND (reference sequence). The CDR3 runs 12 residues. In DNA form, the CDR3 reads TGTGCCAGTAGATTGCGGGATACTGAAGCTTTCTTT. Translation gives CASRLRDTEAFF.

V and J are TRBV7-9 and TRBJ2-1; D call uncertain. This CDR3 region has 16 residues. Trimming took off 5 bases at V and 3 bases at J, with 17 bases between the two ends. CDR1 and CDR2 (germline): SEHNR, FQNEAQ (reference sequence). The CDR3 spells CASSKPGMTRYNEQFF. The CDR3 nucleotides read TGTGCCAGCAGCAAACCGGGCATGACTCGCTACAATGAGCAGTTCTTC.

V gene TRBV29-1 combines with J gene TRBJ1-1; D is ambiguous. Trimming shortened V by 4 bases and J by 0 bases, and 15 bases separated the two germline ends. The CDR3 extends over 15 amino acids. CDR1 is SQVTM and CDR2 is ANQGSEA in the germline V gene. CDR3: CSVGDPRSVNTEAFF. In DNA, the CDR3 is TGCAGCGTTGGAGATCCGAGGTCTGTGAACACTGAAGCTTTCTTT.

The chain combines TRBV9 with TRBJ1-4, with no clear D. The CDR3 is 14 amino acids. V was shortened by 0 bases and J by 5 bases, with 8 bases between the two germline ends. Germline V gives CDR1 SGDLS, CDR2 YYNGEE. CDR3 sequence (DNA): TGTGCCAGCAGCGTAGAGGTGCACAATGAAAAACTGTTTTTT. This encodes CASSVEVHNEKLFF.

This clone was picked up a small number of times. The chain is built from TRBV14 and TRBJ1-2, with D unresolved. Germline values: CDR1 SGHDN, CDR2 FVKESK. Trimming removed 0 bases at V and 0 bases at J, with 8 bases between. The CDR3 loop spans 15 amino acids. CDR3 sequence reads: CASSQETGPNYGYTF. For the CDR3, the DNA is TGTGCCAGCAGCCAAGAGACTGGCCCTAACTATGGCTACACCTTC.

CDR3 in DNA: TGTGCCAGCAGTTCCAATAGCGGGGATACGCAGTATTTT. Translating gives CASSSNSGDTQYF. The chain uses TRBV2 and TRBJ2-3, with 7 bases matching TRBD2. Germline CDR1 is SNHLY and CDR2 is FYNNEI. This CDR3 contains 13 residues. Trimming removed 5 bases from V and 6 bases from J; junction bases left unmatched: 5. Based on the CDR3 plus reference TRBV2 and TRBJ2-3, the full variable domain is EPEVTQTPSHQVTQMGQEVILRCVPISNHLYFYWYRQILGQKVEFLVSFYNNEISEKSEIFDDQFSVERPDGSNFTLKIRSTKLEDSAMYFCASSSNSGDTQYFGPGTRLTVL.

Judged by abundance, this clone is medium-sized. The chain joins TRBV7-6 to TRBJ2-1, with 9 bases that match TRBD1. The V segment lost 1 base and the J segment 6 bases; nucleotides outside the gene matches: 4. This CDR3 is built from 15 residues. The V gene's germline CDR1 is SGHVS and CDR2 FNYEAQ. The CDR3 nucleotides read TGTGCCAGCAGCTTAGTGGGACAGGGTCCCAATGAGCAGTTCTTC. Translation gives CASSLVGQGPNEQFF.

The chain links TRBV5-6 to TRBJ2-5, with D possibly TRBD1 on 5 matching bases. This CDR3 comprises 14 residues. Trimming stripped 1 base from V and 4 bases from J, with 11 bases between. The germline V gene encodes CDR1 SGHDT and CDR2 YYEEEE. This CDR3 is CASSLYDRGETQYF. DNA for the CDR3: TGTGCCAGCAGCTTGTACGACAGAGGAGAGACCCAGTACTTC.

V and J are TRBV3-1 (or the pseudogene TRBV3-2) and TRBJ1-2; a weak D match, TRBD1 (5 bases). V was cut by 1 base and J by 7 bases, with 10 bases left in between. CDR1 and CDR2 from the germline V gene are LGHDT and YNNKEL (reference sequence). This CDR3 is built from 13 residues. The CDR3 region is CASSQGARAGYTF. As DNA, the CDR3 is TGTGCCAGCAGCCAAGGCGCCAGGGCTGGCTACACCTTC.

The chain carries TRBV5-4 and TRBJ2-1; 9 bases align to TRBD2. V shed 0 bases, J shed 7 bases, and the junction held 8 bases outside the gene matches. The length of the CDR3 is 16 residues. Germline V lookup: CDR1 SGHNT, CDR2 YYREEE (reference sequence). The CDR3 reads CASSLAAGGPGNEQFF. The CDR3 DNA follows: TGTGCCAGCAGCTTGGCGGCGGGAGGGCCGGGAAATGAGCAGTTCTTC.

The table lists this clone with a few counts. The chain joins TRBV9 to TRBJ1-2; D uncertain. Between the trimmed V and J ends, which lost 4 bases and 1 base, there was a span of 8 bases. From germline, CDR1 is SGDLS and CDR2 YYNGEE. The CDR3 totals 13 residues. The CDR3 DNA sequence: TGTGCCAGCAGCACGGACGATAACTATGGCTACACCTTC. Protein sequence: CASSTDDNYGYTF.

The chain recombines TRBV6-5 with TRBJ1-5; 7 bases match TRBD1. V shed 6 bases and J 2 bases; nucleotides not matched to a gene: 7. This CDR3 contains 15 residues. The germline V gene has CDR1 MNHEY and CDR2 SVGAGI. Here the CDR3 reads CASRWGQSGNQPQHF. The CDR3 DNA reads TGTGCCAGCAGATGGGGACAGTCCGGCAATCAGCCCCAGCATTTT.

CDR3 DNA: TGTGCCAGCAGTTACTCGTCCGGATCGAGGGGCTACACCTTC. It translates to CASSYSSGSRGYTF. This chain uses TRBV6-6 with TRBJ1-2; no firm D call. This CDR3 spans 14 amino acids. Germline CDR1 reads MNHNY; CDR2 reads SVGAGI (reference sequence). The V and J ends lost 0 bases and 8 bases respectively, with 13 bases between them.

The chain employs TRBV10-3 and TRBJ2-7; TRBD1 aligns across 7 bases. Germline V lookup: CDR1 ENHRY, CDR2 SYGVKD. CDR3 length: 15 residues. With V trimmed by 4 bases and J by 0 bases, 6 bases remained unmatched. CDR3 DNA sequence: TGTGCCATCAGTGGGGACAGTGCCCTCTCCTACGAGCAGTACTTC. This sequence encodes CAISGDSALSYEQYF.

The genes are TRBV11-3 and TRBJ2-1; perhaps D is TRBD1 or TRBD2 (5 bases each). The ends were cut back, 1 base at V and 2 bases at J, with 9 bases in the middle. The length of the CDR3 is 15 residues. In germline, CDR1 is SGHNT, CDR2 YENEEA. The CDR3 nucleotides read TGTGCCAGCAGCTTAGGTAGGGGACCCTACAATGAGCAGTTCTTC. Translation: CASSLGRGPYNEQFF.

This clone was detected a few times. The CDR3 DNA is TGTGCCAGCAGCGACCATACTAGCGGGCAACGCGATACGCAGTATTTT. It yields the protein CASSDHTSGQRDTQYF. The chain employs TRBV7-3 and TRBJ2-3; 9 bases align to TRBD2. Germline V gives CDR1 SGHTA, CDR2 FQGTGA. V trimming: 5 bases; J trimming: 6 bases; junction bases outside the gene matches: 12. The CDR3 contains 16 residues.